The T cell receptor (beta chain) under discussion was sequenced for a study of shared clonotypes between healthy human individuals. The CDR3 spans 15 residues. V gave up 6 bases and J gave up 0 bases, with 14 bases separating them. CDR1 and CDR2 (germline): MNHEY, SMNVEV (reference sequence). Splitting of each subset's genomic DNA was done evenly across several immunoSEQ plates. Method: immunoSEQ multiplex PCR; TCRdb's copy keeps in-frame clones and lacks some. The table lists under 2,000,000 clones, approximately 95% of them singletons. CD45RO-negative, CCR7-selected cells formed the naive CD8 fraction, which excluded terminally differentiated effector memory CD45RA+ cells. Free of recent acute infections or vaccinations, the donors were healthy HIV-negative adults. Whole-study findings and limits: It was observed that roughly 5.5% of naive CD4 clonotypes were shared across several donors. Sequencing depth was expected to affect clonotype sharing among donors.

With respect to this clone: The antigen remains undetermined.

Sequenced material: naive CD8+ T cells sorted from blood. This chain joins TRBV27 and TRBJ2-5; D is perhaps TRBD1 (5 bases). The sequence was collected from a man younger than 35 in good health. CDR3 loop: CASRKTPGHQETQYF. The CDR3 DNA sequence: TGTGCCAGCAGAAAAACCCCAGGGCACCAAGAGACCCAGTACTTC.